This TCR beta chain emerged from a study of blood T cells in healthy people across ages. Study-level findings and limits: Versus aged donors, long-lived donors had higher diversity and more naive CD4+ cells.

CDR3 size: 16 residues. CDR1 is MNHEY and CDR2 is SMNVEV in the germline V gene (reference sequence). J gave up 3 bases and V 8 bases, and 12 bases lay outside the gene matches. PCR was performed a second time for about 7 to 12 cycles using a sample-barcoded 5' primer and a J-beta primer mix. TCRdb re-called the 5' RACE reads with MiXCR, one entry per CDR3 protein. The sample has approximately 1.5 million distinct CDR3 sequences; roughly 43% are singletons. This clonotype has more than one count but fewer than ten. Its antigen remains unidentified. The chain uses TRBV27 and TRBJ2-1; 8 bases fit TRBD2. The sequenced material came from blood. This receptor was identified in a woman aged 18-29 years in good health. The CDR3 here is CASYNTAGVFYNEQFF. CDR3 DNA sequence: TGTGCCAGCTACAATACAGCGGGAGTGTTCTACAATGAGCAGTTCTTC.